This section outlines one T cell receptor (beta chain) sequence together with its context. Its antigen remains unidentified. Base-call qualities are not available, and no considerably larger clone is one nucleotide away. The record originates from a study of blood T cell repertoires in COVID-19 (dated by TCRdb to the early 2020s). Concerning the study at large: Samples covering the acute and convalescent phases of COVID-19 were provided by collaborators in the United States, Italy and Spain. The prospective study material was composed of cDNA or gDNA derived from T cells, B-cell-depleted T cells, or PBMCs. The dataset comprised deeply sampled blood TCRbeta repertoires from subjects exposed to, actively infected with, or recovered from COVID-19. The repertoires were made available in a free public database intended to serve as a resource for research on the immune response to SARS-CoV-2. The samples were drawn from the first 160 participants of the ongoing ImmuneRACE study and from roughly 1,300 subjects provided by 6 global collaborators. A de-identified subject ID, COVID-19 status, age in years and sex were almost always included in the sample metadata. Where available, HLA class I and class II types were taken from metadata supplied by the sample provider and were not determined by assay-based typing. What the study reported, not specific to this receptor: The quantity of clinical and demographic metadata differed by source and by participant and was supplied without curation.

Enrolling through a virtual design, the prospective study's participants ranged in age from roughly 18 to 100 years and lived across 24 United States geographic areas. To assign participants to cohorts, the prospective study relied on clinical history that participants themselves reported in a screening survey and a study questionnaire. Recovered participants in ImmuneRACE Cohort 3 were defined by two consecutive negative NP/OP PCR tests, clearance by a healthcare professional, or resolution of symptoms. Each participant in the prospective study had whole blood, serum and a nasopharyngeal or oropharyngeal swab collected by mobile phlebotomists. Over a roughly 2-month period, participants in the prospective study had the option of providing additional blood draws and questionnaires. Before DNA extraction, prospective study blood samples were shipped either frozen or at room temperature. TCRbeta CDR3 regions were amplified from genomic DNA using the immunoSEQ Assay, a bias-controlled multiplex PCR. The authors' pipeline ran thus. The number of nucleated cells in each sample was estimated from the amplification of reference gene primers within the assay. To quantify the absolute abundance of each unique TCRbeta CDR3 rearrangement, sequence reads were collapsed and filtered. For each sample, productive Simpson clonality was calculated by taking the square root of Simpson's diversity index across productive rearrangements. As stored in TCRdb, this immuneACCESS dataset retains in-frame rearrangements with V and J assigned. A fraction of the clones does not appear; measured against another copy, unresolved V genes explain less than half of the discrepancy, and the remainder lacks a known reason. Clone size and V and J calls were adopted from that table, with D and trimming inferred from the DNA. The sample contains more than 200,000 clones, roughly 86% of them found a single time. Approximately 1.6% of the sample is taken by the ten largest.

Per the germline V gene, KGHSH is the CDR1 and LQKENI is the CDR2. The V and J ends are trimmed by 2 bases and 8 bases, leaving 10 bases between them. The CDR3 runs 13 amino acids, cysteine and phenylalanine included. Just the 39-base CDR3 DNA is kept, in frame starting at base 1. The receptor was isolated from a woman aged 50 to 65 who had recovered from COVID-19. The chain couples TRBV18 to TRBJ2-1; D gene: possibly TRBD1, on 5 matching bases. The source material was PBMCs or T cells enriched from blood (not recorded which). The DNA sequence reads TGTGCCAGCTCACCATTGATAGGGGATGAGCAGTTCTTC. This is translated as CASSPLIGDEQFF. This CDR3, with the reference TRBV18 and TRBJ2-1 proteins standing in past its ends, gives the full variable domain NAGVMQNPRHLVRRRGQEARLRCSPMKGHSHVYWYRQLPEEGLKFMVYLQKENIIDESGMPKERFSAEFPKEGPSILRIQQVVRGDSAAYFCASSPLIGDEQFFGPGTRLTVL.